The source of this T cell receptor (beta chain) is a study of blood T cell repertoires in COVID-19. For the study at large: Sites across the United States, Italy and Spain contributed samples from acute and convalescent COVID-19. In each case, the material was cDNA or gDNA derived from T cells, B-cell-depleted T cells, or PBMCs.

This clone turned up a few times. CDR1 is SNHLY, CDR2 FYNNEI, per germline. Trimming pared 5 bases from V and 4 bases from J, leaving 18 bases between. The CDR3 is 16 amino acids. The protocol was immunoSEQ multiplex PCR, while the TCRdb copy is restricted to in-frame clones and leaves out a portion. This sample has approximately 200,000 clones, with 86% found just once. The sequenced material came from PBMCs or T cells enriched from blood (not recorded which). This receptor was taken from a woman in her thirties who had recovered from COVID-19. The chain employs TRBV2 and TRBJ1-3; D is unclear. The CDR3 DNA sequence: TGTGCCAGCAGTCGCAGCATGACTAGCTCCGGAAACACCATATATTTT. Encoded protein: CASSRSMTSSGNTIYF.